The sequence of this T cell receptor beta chain was determined in a study of T cells after yellow fever vaccination. TCRdb reprocessed the 5' RACE reads via MiXCR and lists one record per CDR3 protein. The data hold about 260,000 distinct CDR3 sequences, with roughly 5.2% observed a single time. Sequencing was performed on CD4+ T cells sorted from PBMCs, taken on the day of the yellow fever booster vaccination. The source of this sequence is a man aged 18 to 35 who received the YFV17D yellow fever vaccine.

DNA for the CDR3: TGTGCCAGCAGCGTAGGTCCGGGTGGAAACACCATATATTTT. This encodes CASSVGPGGNTIYF. This sequence joins TRBV9 and TRBJ1-3; D is undetermined. The V end was cut by 0 bases, the J end by 3 bases, with 7 bases between. The CDR3 has 14 amino acids. Germline CDR1 SGDLS, CDR2 YYNGEE. Drawing the rest from reference TRBV9 and TRBJ1-3, the complete variable domain is DSGVTQTPKHLITATGQRVTLRCSPRSGDLSVYWYQQSLDQGLQFLIQYYNGEERAKGNILERFSAQQFPDLHSELNLSSLELGDSALYFCASSVGPGGNTIYFGEGSWLTVV.